The rows below give T cell receptor beta chains drawn from one sample of a study of T cell clones after liver transplantation. Generated by immunoSEQ multiplex PCR, the TCRdb table keeps only in-frame clones and is missing some. The data show roughly 100,000 clones, approximately 85% seen once. The sequencing here drew on CD4+ T cells from blood, taken before liver transplant. The origin of the receptors is a human donor who received a liver transplant. Each CDR3 is given with its conserved first and last residue. A D gene is named only where the DNA matches it firmly. Part of the rows lack a size; the others show once, few, many or a class for expanded clones.

d_call,v_call,j_call,clone_size,cdr3_nt,cdr3_aa
TRBD1,TRBV5-1,TRBJ2-2,.,TGCGCCAGCAGCTCAGGGGGCCTCCGGGCCGGGGAGCTGTTTTTT,CASSSGGLRAGELFF
TRBD2,TRBV10-3,TRBJ2-5,.,TGTGCCAACAGCGGGGCCTCCCAAGAGACCCAGTACTTC,CANSGASQETQYF
.,TRBV5-6,TRBJ1-2,.,TGTGCCAGCAGCTTGGGAGCTGACTATGGCTACACCTTC,CASSLGADYGYTF
.,TRBV5-6,TRBJ2-3,.,TGTGCCAGCAGCGTCAGGGGACGGGGGTCTAGCACAGATACGCAGTATTTT,CASSVRGRGSSTDTQYF
.,TRBV2,TRBJ1-1,.,TGTGCCAGCAGGGAGGACCTGGTTAACACTGAAGCTTTCTTT,CASREDLVNTEAFF
.,TRBV9,TRBJ1-3,.,TGTGCCAGCAGCGTAAGGTCCCAGGGAAACACCATATATTTT,CASSVRSQGNTIYF
TRBD2,TRBV5-6,TRBJ2-2,.,TGTGCCAGCAGCGGTCCCAGCGGGGGGCTAACCGGGGAGCTGTTTTTT,CASSGPSGGLTGELFF
TRBD2,TRBV4-2,TRBJ2-3,.,TGTGCCAGCAGCCAGAGACTAGCAGCAGATACGCAGTATTTT,CASSQRLAADTQYF
.,TRBV6-6,TRBJ2-7,.,TGTGCCAGCAGCCTCTTAGGGTTTTCCGCCTACGAGCAGTACTTC,CASSLLGFSAYEQYF
.,TRBV9,TRBJ2-2,.,TGTGCCAGCAGCGTAGCTGAGCGGGCGTTCACCGGGGAGCTGTTTTTT,CASSVAERAFTGELFF
.,TRBV4-3,TRBJ2-2,few,TGCGCCAGCAGCCAAGATTCGGTCAAAGGGGAGCTGTTTTTT,CASSQDSVKGELFF
.,TRBV27,TRBJ2-6,few,TGTGCCAGCAGTTCCCCGTTGCAGTTCTCTGGGGCCAACGTCCTGACTTTC,CASSSPLQFSGANVLTF
TRBD2,TRBV10-2,TRBJ2-7,once,TGCGCCAGCAGGGGTAGCGGGAGGGCCTCCCACGAGCAGTACTTC,CASRGSGRASHEQYF
.,TRBV5-1,TRBJ2-7,.,TGCGCCAGCAGCTTCGGGGGCTCCACTTCCTACGAGCAGTACTTC,CASSFGGSTSYEQYF
TRBD1,TRBV7-2,TRBJ1-6,.,TGTGCCAGCAGCTTAAGGCCGGGACAGGGGTCACCCCTCCACTTT,CASSLRPGQGSPLHF
.,TRBV5-1,TRBJ1-5,.,TGCGCCAGCAGACCGGGACCGCAGCAGGGTCAGCCCCAGCATTTT,CASRPGPQQGQPQHF
.,TRBV28,TRBJ2-3,.,TGTGCCAGCAGCGATTCCGGGGCAGCGGGCACAGATACGCAGTATTTT,CASSDSGAAGTDTQYF
.,TRBV21-1,TRBJ1-1,.,TGTGCCAGCAGCAAAACCAGGGGGCACACTGAAGCTTTCTTT,CASSKTRGHTEAFF
TRBD1,TRBV19,TRBJ1-6,many,TGTGCCAGTAAGGGACAGCCTCGGAGGAATTCACCCCTCCACTTT,CASKGQPRRNSPLHF
TRBD1,TRBV27,TRBJ2-1,.,TGTGCCAGCAGTTTGGGGGGACAGGGATATAATGAGCAGTTCTTC,CASSLGGQGYNEQFF
TRBD1,TRBV9,TRBJ1-5,.,TGTGCCAGCAGCGTAGGGACAGGGGGTAATCAGCCCCAGCATTTT,CASSVGTGGNQPQHF
.,TRBV6-4,TRBJ1-2,.,TGTGCCAGCAGTGTGGACGGAACTAACTATGGCTACACCTTC,CASSVDGTNYGYTF
.,TRBV5-8,TRBJ1-6,.,TGTGCCAGCTCCGGAGGGGGTTCCTATAATTCACCCCTCCACTTT,CASSGGGSYNSPLHF
.,TRBV5-1,TRBJ2-5,once,TGCGCCAGCAGCCCGGCGGCGGGGAACCAAGAGACCCAGTACTTC,CASSPAAGNQETQYF
TRBD1,TRBV27,TRBJ1-2,.,TGTGCCAGCAGTTGGGGGGGACAGGGCTATGGCTACACCTTC,CASSWGGQGYGYTF
TRBD2,TRBV5-4,TRBJ2-1,.,TGTGCCAGCAGCTTGCAGCGGGGGGGCTACAATGAGCAGTTCTTC,CASSLQRGGYNEQFF
.,TRBV28,TRBJ2-7,.,TGTGCCAGCAGTCCGCTGGGTGTCGGTTCGAGAAGTACCTACGAGCAGTACTTC,CASSPLGVGSRSTYEQYF
.,TRBV5-4,TRBJ1-5,.,TGTGCCAGCAGCTTGGGGGGGGCACGGCAGCCCCAGCATTTT,CASSLGGARQPQHF
TRBD1,TRBV7-6,TRBJ2-7,many,TGTGCCAGCAGCGCCTGGCAGGGGGCCGAGCAGTACTTC,CASSAWQGAEQYF
.,TRBV7-9,TRBJ1-1,.,TGTGCCAGCAGCCCCCCAAGTGGGGATTCCCTCTACTCTGAAGCTTTCTTT,CASSPPSGDSLYSEAFF
.,TRBV7-3,TRBJ1-1,.,TGTGCCAGCAGTTCCGGGGCCAGGAACACTGAAGCTTTCTTT,CASSSGARNTEAFF
.,TRBV9,TRBJ2-7,once,TGTGCCAGCAGCGCCGGACTCGGTAAACCCTACGAGCAGTACTTC,CASSAGLGKPYEQYF
.,TRBV7-6,TRBJ1-5,once,TGTGCCAGCAGCCATGGGGGTGGTGGGCAGCCCCAGCATTTT,CASSHGGGGQPQHF
.,TRBV4-1,TRBJ2-7,.,TGCGCCAGCAGCCAAGATGGCATCTACGAGCAGTACTTC,CASSQDGIYEQYF
.,TRBV7-3,TRBJ2-1,once,TGTGCCAGCAGCTCGGTGAGCGGAGCACGTTACAATGAGCAGTTCTTC,CASSSVSGARYNEQFF
.,TRBV6-5,TRBJ2-1,.,TGTGCCAGCAGCTCCGGGATAAGTTGGTTCTTC,CASSSGISWFF
.,TRBV6-5,TRBJ1-5,.,TGTGCCAGCAGTTCCCCGCTGGGGAGCAATCAGCCCCAGCATTTT,CASSSPLGSNQPQHF
.,TRBV9,TRBJ2-7,.,TGTGCCAGCCTCCCTTGGGACGCGGCCTACGAGCAGTACTTC,CASLPWDAAYEQYF
TRBD1,TRBV18,TRBJ1-2,.,TGTGCCAGCTCACCGAAAGACAGGGGGAGTTATGGCTACACCTTC,CASSPKDRGSYGYTF
.,TRBV7-8,TRBJ1-1,.,TGTGCCAGCAGACCGAGTCGGAACACTGAAGCTTTCTTT,CASRPSRNTEAFF
.,TRBV7-3,TRBJ1-1,.,TGTGCCAGCAGCTCTGGGGGGAACACTGAAGCTTTCTTT,CASSSGGNTEAFF
TRBD1,TRBV9,TRBJ1-1,few,TGTGCCAGCAGCGCTTGGACAGGGGGCAACACTGAAGCTTTCTTT,CASSAWTGGNTEAFF